This T cell receptor beta chain emerged from a study of T-cell reconstitution after alpha-beta-depleted transplantation in children. The table lists this clonotype with many counts. Preparation of the TCRbeta library involved a method that used unique molecular identifiers. MiXCR, applied by TCRdb to the PCR reads, yields one record per CDR3 protein. The table lists 100,000 to 120,000 distinct CDR3 sequences, 9% to 12% of them singletons, with 8% in the top ten. This sample comprised PBMCs from the stem cell graft donor, obtained from the stem cell graft. This TCR came from a human donor who donated a stem cell graft to a child with acute lymphoblastic leukemia.

The CDR3 DNA follows: TGTGCCAGCAGCTTAGTGAAGGGGCAGCACTATGGCTACACCTTC. Its translation is CASSLVKGQHYGYTF. The gene calls are TRBV7-2 and TRBJ1-2; possibly TRBD1 for D (5 bases). CDR1 and CDR2 from the germline V gene are SGHTA and FQGNSA. Trimming removed 1 base from V and 3 bases from J, with 12 bases in between. The CDR3 is made up of 15 amino acids. Full variable domain (missing parts from reference TRBV7-2 and TRBJ1-2): GAGVSQSPSNKVTEKGKDVELRCDPISGHTALYWYRQSLGQGLEFLIYFQGNSAPDKSGLPSDRFSAERTGGSVSTLTIQRTQQEDSAVYLCASSLVKGQHYGYTFGSGTRLTVV.